Detailed here is one T cell receptor beta chain. No antigen is known for it. All the donors were Caucasian adults who lived in Nashville, Tennessee. Genomic DNA (from each subset) was split evenly across several immunoSEQ plates. Sequenced by immunoSEQ multiplex PCR; TCRdb stores in-frame clones only, minus some. Of 2 million to 2.5 million clones listed, about nine tenths are singletons. Germline V gives CDR1 LGHNA, CDR2 YSLEER. CDR3 length: 15 residues. V lost 1 base and J 7 bases, leaving 16 bases between the germline ends. The sample is drawn from a study of shared clonotypes between healthy human individuals. Across the whole study: A couple of female and a few male donors aged 18 to 49 were enrolled. Study-wide results and caveats: Clonotype sharing among donors likely depends on sequencing depth.

This receptor was obtained from a man between 18 and 35 years old in good health. Some clones in this sample may be carry-over from other donors' samples. The V call is TRBV4-3, the J call TRBJ2-5; either TRBD1 or TRBD2 may supply D (6 bases each). Sequenced material: naive CD4+ T cells from PBMCs. Described subset: CD45RA+ positively selected. CDR3: CASSQGSGAEGTQYF. In DNA form, the CDR3 reads TGCGCCAGCAGCCAAGGATCGGGGGCGGAGGGGACCCAGTACTTC.